Below, 12 T cell receptor beta chains from the same sample are listed, as sequenced in a study of low-dose radiotherapy and immunotherapy resistance in tumors. Time point in this sample: after trial treatment. Sample treatment: LDRT plus nivolumab, ipilimumab, low-dose cyclophosphamide and aspirin (RACIN trial). Alpha- and beta-chain coverage of first-strand cDNA came from TRAV- and TRBV-specific primers. For amplifying TCRs, the PCR ran for about 22 cycles with Phusion, which was used together with a constant-region primer and the adapter on the V primers. Using its own MiXCR run on the reads, TCRdb lists one record per CDR3 protein. The sample gives roughly 95,000 distinct CDR3 sequences, 20% to 25% of which show up once; about 13% is in the top ten. This sample comprised PBMCs, obtained after low-dose radiotherapy plus immunotherapy. The receptors stem from a female donor with ovarian cancer.

V usage is TRBV6-1 and J usage is TRBJ2-5, with D perhaps being TRBD1 or TRBD2 (5 bases each). V lost 7 bases and J lost 3, with 18 bases in between. Germline-derived CDR1 and CDR2 are MNHNS and SASEGT. The CDR3 extends over 15 amino acids. CDR3 residues: CASTWGSLAEETQYF. The CDR3 DNA is TGTGCCAGCACCTGGGGGTCTCTGGCCGAAGAGACCCAGTACTTC.

At least ten counts were recorded for this clonotype. This chain uses TRBV9 with TRBJ1-1; a possible D gene is TRBD1 (6 bases). The CDR3 is 13 amino acids. Germline V gene lookup returns CDR1 SGDLS and CDR2 YYNGEE. The ends were cut back, 4 bases at V and 4 bases at J, with 11 bases in the middle. The CDR3 sequence: CASSPEGGTEAFF. CDR3 nucleotides: TGTGCCAGCAGCCCAGAGGGGGGCACTGAAGCTTTCTTT.

The chain joins TRBV27 to TRBJ2-2, with D hard to call. The CDR3 runs 12 residues. Trimming took off 6 bases at V and 2 bases at J, with 4 bases between the two ends. Germline lookup yields CDR1 MNHEY and CDR2 SMNVEV (reference sequence). The CDR3 reads CASRPNTGELFF. Here the CDR3 DNA reads TGTGCCAGCAGACCCAACACCGGGGAGCTGTTTTTT.

This clonotype showed up many times. The J gene is TRBJ2-2, the V gene TRBV6-4; D remains ambiguous. With 1 base removed from V and 0 bases from J, the gap between germline ends came to 3 bases. CDR3 length: 14 amino acids. CDR1 and CDR2 from the germline V gene are MRHNA and SNTAGT. This CDR3 reads CASSDFSNTGELFF. The CDR3 DNA reads TGTGCCAGCAGTGACTTCTCGAACACCGGGGAGCTGTTTTTT.

The chain joins TRBV19 to TRBJ1-2, with 9 bases that match TRBD1. This CDR3 is built from 15 residues. From germline, CDR1 is LNHDA and CDR2 SQIVND (reference sequence). V trimming: 8 bases; J trimming: 8 bases; junction bases outside the gene matches: 15. The DNA of the CDR3 is TGTGCCAGTGCTAGGACAGGGGCGAGAGGTGGCGGCTACACCTTC. Residues: CASARTGARGGGYTF.

There are many counts of this clonotype. The chain uses TRBV6-6 and TRBJ2-7; maybe TRBD2 (6 bases). The CDR3 totals 16 residues. V was clipped by 5 bases and J by 2 bases, with 19 bases between them. Germline V gene lookup returns CDR1 MNHNY and CDR2 SVGAGI (reference sequence). The chain's CDR3 is CASSETTGGIAYEQYF. Written as DNA, the CDR3 is TGTGCCAGCAGTGAGACCACGGGCGGGATAGCCTACGAGCAGTACTTC.

In its sample, this clonotype was seen many times. CDR3 sequence (DNA): TGTGCCAGCAGTGAGGAGGTGGGGGGCTGGTACAATGAGCAGTTCTTC. This gives the protein CASSEEVGGWYNEQFF. The gene calls are TRBV6-2 or TRBV6-3 and TRBJ2-1; D is possibly TRBD1 or TRBD2 (6 bases each). CDR1 is MNHEY, CDR2 SVGEGT, per germline. V was clipped by 5 bases and J by 4 bases, with 18 bases between them. The length of the CDR3 is 16 residues.

This clonotype was seen many times. This chain links TRBV20-1 with TRBJ2-5; perhaps TRBD1 as D (6 bases). The CDR3 sequence is 13 residues long. V lost 3 bases, J lost 5 bases, and 13 bases lay in between. Looked up from germline, CDR1 is DFQATT and CDR2 is SNEGSKA (reference sequence). In nucleotides, the CDR3 is TGCAGTGCTAGGTGGCAGGGGTCGGAGACCCAGTACTTC. Its translation is CSARWQGSETQYF.

This clonotype was seen at least ten times. The chain joins TRBV25-1 to TRBJ2-3; possibly TRBD2 for D (5 bases). The CDR3 contains 15 residues. Trimming shortened V by 3 bases and J by 2 bases, and 12 bases separated the two germline ends. Germline assignment: CDR1 MGHDK and CDR2 SYGVNS. CDR3 amino acids: CASSDTRGPTDTQYF. CDR3 bases: TGTGCCAGCAGTGACACCCGCGGGCCCACAGATACGCAGTATTTT.

This clonotype was seen many times. The chain has TRBV7-9 and TRBJ2-3; tentatively, D is TRBD1 (5 bases). The CDR3 is made up of 14 amino acids. Germline assignment: CDR1 SEHNR and CDR2 FQNEAQ (reference sequence). Trimming cost V 5 bases and J 0 bases, with 9 bases left between them. CDR3 in DNA: TGTGCCAGCAGCCCCAGGGTTAGCACAGATACGCAGTATTTT. Amino acids: CASSPRVSTDTQYF.

This clonotype was picked up many times. This sequence joins TRBV12-3 or TRBV12-4 and TRBJ2-4; TRBD1 matches at 8 bases. V lost 5 bases to trimming and J lost 0 bases; unmatched junction nucleotides: 18. The CDR3 is 20 residues long. For the CDR3, the DNA is TGTGCCAGCAGTCCAGACGGGACAGGACCCAGGCGCCTAGCCAAAAACATTCAGTACTTC. It yields the protein CASSPDGTGPRRLAKNIQYF.

On this clonotype: With a much larger clone just one base away, this may be a read error. This rearrangement joins TRBV28 to TRBJ2-5, with D possibly called TRBD1 or TRBD2 (5 bases each). Germline CDR1 MDHEN, CDR2 SYDVKM. This CDR3 region has 15 residues. Deletions cut 6 bases from V and 4 bases from J, with 18 bases between. CDR3: CASRFAAAGTETQYF. Here the CDR3 DNA reads TGTGCCAGCAGATTCGCCGCGGCAGGGACAGAGACCCAGTACTTC. Looking up the rest from reference TRBV28 and TRBJ2-5 gives the full variable domain: DVKVTQSSRYLVKRTGEKVFLECVQDMDHENMFWYRQDPGLGLRLIYFSYDVKMKEKGDIPEGYSVSREKKERFSLILESASTNQTSMYLCASRFAAAGTETQYFGPGTRLLVL.